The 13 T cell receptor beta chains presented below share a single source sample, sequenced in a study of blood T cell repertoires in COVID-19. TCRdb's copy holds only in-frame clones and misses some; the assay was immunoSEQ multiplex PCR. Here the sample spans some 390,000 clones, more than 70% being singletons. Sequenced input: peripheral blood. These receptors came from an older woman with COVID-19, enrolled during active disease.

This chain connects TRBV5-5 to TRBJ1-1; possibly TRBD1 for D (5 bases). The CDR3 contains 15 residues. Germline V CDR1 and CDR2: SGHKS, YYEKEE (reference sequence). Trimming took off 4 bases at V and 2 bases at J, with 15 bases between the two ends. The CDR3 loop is CASSPARTINTEAFF. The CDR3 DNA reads TGTGCCAGCAGCCCTGCGAGGACAATTAACACTGAAGCTTTCTTT.

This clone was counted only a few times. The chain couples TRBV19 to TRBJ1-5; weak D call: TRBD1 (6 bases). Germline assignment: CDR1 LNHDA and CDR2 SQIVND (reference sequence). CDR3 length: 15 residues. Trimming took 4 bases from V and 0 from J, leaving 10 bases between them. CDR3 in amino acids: CASSKYRASNQPQHF. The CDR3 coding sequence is TGTGCCAGTAGTAAATACAGGGCTAGCAATCAGCCCCAGCATTTT.

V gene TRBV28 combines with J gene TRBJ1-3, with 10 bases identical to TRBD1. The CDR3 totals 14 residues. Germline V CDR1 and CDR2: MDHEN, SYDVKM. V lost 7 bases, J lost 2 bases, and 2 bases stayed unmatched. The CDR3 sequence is CASMTGGAGNTIYF. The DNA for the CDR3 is TGTGCCAGCATGACAGGGGGCGCTGGAAACACCATATATTTT.

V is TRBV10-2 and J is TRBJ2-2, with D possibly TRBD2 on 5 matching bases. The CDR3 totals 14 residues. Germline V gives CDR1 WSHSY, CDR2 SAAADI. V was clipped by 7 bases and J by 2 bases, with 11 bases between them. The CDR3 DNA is TGCGCCAGCAAACCAGCGGCAAACACCGGGGAGCTGTTTTTT. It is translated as CASKPAANTGELFF.

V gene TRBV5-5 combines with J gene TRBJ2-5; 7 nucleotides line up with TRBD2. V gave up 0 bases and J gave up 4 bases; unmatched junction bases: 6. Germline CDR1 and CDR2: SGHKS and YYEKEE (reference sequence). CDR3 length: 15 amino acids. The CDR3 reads CASSLDLAEGETQYF. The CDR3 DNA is TGTGCCAGCAGCTTGGATCTAGCGGAGGGAGAGACCCAGTACTTC.

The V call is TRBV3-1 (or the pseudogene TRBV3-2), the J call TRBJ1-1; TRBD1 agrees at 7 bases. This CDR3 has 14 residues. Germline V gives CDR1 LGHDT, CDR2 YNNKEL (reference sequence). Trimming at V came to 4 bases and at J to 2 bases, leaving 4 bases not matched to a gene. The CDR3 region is CASSPGQVNTEAFF. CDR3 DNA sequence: TGTGCCAGCAGCCCAGGACAGGTCAACACTGAAGCTTTCTTT.

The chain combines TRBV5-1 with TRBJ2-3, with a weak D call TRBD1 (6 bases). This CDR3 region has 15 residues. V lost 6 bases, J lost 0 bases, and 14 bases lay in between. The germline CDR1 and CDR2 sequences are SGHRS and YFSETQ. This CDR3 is CASTGADPSTDTQYF. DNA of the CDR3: TGCGCCAGCACAGGGGCTGACCCTAGCACAGATACGCAGTATTTT.

The DNA for the CDR3 is TGCAGCGTCTCCTCAGGGTTCCATGAGCAGTTCTTC. Translation: CSVSSGFHEQFF. This sequence joins TRBV29-1 and TRBJ2-1; TRBD1 might be the D (5 bases). V was pared by 6 bases and J by 8 bases, with 14 bases between. The CDR3 is made up of 12 amino acids. CDR1 is SQVTM, CDR2 ANQGSEA, per germline.

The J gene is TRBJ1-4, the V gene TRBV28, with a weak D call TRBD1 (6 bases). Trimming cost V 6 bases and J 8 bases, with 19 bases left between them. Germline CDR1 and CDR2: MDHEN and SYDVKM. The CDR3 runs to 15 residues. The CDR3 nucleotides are TGTGCCAGCAGCACCGTCGAGGGGGGGAGGGAAAAACTGTTTTTT. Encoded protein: CASSTVEGGREKLFF.

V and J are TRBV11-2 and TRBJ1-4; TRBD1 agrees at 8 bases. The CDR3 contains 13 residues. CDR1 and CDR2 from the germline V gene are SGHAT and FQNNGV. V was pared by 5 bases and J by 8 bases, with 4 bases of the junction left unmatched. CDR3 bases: TGTGCCAGCAGCCCCCGGGACAGGGAAAAACTGTTTTTT. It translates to CASSPRDREKLFF.

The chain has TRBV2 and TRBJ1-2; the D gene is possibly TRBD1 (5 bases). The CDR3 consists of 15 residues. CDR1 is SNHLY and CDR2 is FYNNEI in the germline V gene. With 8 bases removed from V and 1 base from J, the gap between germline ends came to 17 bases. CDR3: CASRLRDGVNYGYTF. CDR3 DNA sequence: TGTGCCAGCCGCTTGCGGGACGGGGTTAACTATGGCTACACCTTC.

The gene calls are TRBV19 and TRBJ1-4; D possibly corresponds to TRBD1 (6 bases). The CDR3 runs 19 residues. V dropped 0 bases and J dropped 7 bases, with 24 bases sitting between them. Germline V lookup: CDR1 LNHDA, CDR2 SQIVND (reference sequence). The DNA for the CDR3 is TGTGCCAGTAGTATAGATAGGGGGGGGCGCGGCATCCGAAGTGAAAAACTGTTTTTT. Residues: CASSIDRGGRGIRSEKLFF. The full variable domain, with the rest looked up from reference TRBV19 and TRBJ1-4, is DGGITQSPKYLFRKEGQNVTLSCEQNLNHDAMYWYRQDPGQGLRLIYYSQIVNDFQKGDIAEGYSVSREKKESFPLTVTSAQKNPTAFYLCASSIDRGGRGIRSEKLFFGSGTQLSVL.

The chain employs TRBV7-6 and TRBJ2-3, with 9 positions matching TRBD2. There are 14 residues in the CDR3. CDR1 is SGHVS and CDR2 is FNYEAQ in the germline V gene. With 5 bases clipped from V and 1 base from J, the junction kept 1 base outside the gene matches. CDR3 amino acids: CASSAGGGTDTQYF. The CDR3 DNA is TGTGCCAGCAGCGCGGGGGGGGGCACAGATACGCAGTATTTT.